The clone carrying this TCR beta chain was observed once. No antigen is known for it. The data stem from a study of identical twins. Findings and caveats of the study: Fewer insertions characterized abundant cord blood beta clonotypes, whereas memory repertoires showed none.

A template switching step contributed a universal primer site, while unique molecular identifiers were present in the cDNA. TCRdb re-derived calls from the 5' RACE reads in MiXCR, one entry per CDR3 protein. The profile shows around 1.7 million distinct CDR3 sequences, roughly 35% of them singletons. This clonotype was sampled from a newborn girl in good health. Source material: cord blood.

CDR3 amino acids: CASSLGARIYNEQFF. For the CDR3, the DNA is TGTGCCAGCAGTTTAGGGGCCCGAATATACAATGAGCAGTTCTTC. The chain has TRBV28 and TRBJ2-1; TRBD1 is a possible D gene (5 bases). The CDR3 covers 15 residues. CDR1 is MDHEN and CDR2 is SYDVKM in the germline V gene. V was trimmed by 2 bases and J by 4 bases, leaving 12 bases between them.